These T cell receptor beta chains were read from a single sample in a study of CD8+ T cells in alopecia areata. The assay was immunoSEQ multiplex PCR, and TCRdb's table has in-frame clones only and misses some. Of under 130,000 clones in the sample, less than 70% are singletons; the top ten hold 8% to 10%. The specimen sequenced was CD4+ T cells sorted from blood. Receptors were obtained from a human donor in good health. The conserved cysteine and the conserved F or W are not part of the CDR3 here. The D gene is left open where the match is weak. Size tells how often a clone was seen (once, few, many) or the class of an expanded clone, and some rows leave it out.

v_gene	d_gene	len	j_gene	abundance	CDR3aa
TRBV5-1	NA	11	TRBJ2-1	NA	ASSWGGGGEQF
TRBV4-1	NA	13	TRBJ1-5	NA	ASSTVPESNQPQH
TRBV6-6	NA	11	TRBJ1-6	NA	ASRDGQFGPLH
TRBV29-1	NA	11	TRBJ2-7	NA	SVDPRGSYEQY
TRBV29-1	NA	11	TRBJ2-3	few	SVGGRQADTQY
TRBV5-6	NA	10	TRBJ1-2	NA	ASSRDRQWDT
TRBV19	TRBD1	11	TRBJ1-2	NA	ASSTPTGTGYT
TRBV4-2	TRBD1	15	TRBJ2-7	NA	ASSQEGQGAGSYEQY
TRBV5-1	TRBD2	15	TRBJ2-1	few	ASSRLAGGLDRNEQF
TRBV10-3	NA	14	TRBJ2-7	NA	AISESSEEPTYEQY
TRBV5-1	TRBD2	14	TRBJ2-3	NA	ASSSGSGVRTDTQY
TRBV2	TRBD2	13	TRBJ2-7	once	ASRGGTSGSYEQY
TRBV5-6	NA	9	TRBJ1-3	NA	ASSTGNTIY
TRBV29-1	NA	13	TRBJ2-5	NA	SVEKGSGVGKTQY
TRBV29-1	NA	10	TRBJ2-3	few	SVEEQTDTQY
TRBV6-8	TRBD1	14	TRBJ1-1	NA	ASSRDRGRKNTEAF
TRBV29-1	TRBD1	13	TRBJ1-5	NA	SVDPPQGANQPQH
TRBV28	TRBD1	13	TRBJ2-2	NA	ASKGDRGRTGELF
TRBV10-3	NA	11	TRBJ2-3	NA	AISPAATDTQY
TRBV4-3	NA	14	TRBJ2-4	few	ASSQDTQVAKNIQY
TRBV25-1	TRBD1	11	TRBJ2-3	few	ASSARQGDTQY
TRBV7-2	TRBD1	13	TRBJ2-2	NA	ASSSHRGNTGELF
TRBV29-1	NA	11	TRBJ2-1	NA	SVGVNGVNEQF
TRBV25-1	NA	13	TRBJ2-2	few	ASSPNGAGTGELF
TRBV27	NA	11	TRBJ1-2	few	ASSEEGRGGYT
TRBV29-1	NA	13	TRBJ2-1	few	SVEVGGGRLGEQF
TRBV7-9	NA	12	TRBJ2-5	NA	ASSSQPGGETQY
TRBV27	TRBD2	14	TRBJ2-3	NA	ATMTSGGVKTDTQY
TRBV7-3	NA	16	TRBJ2-3	NA	ASTLPGAGVLSTDTQY
TRBV6-6	NA	14	TRBJ2-1	NA	ASSYSGRHFYNEQF
TRBV6-6	TRBD1	12	TRBJ1-1	NA	ASSKGTVNTEAF
TRBV25-1	TRBD1	13	TRBJ2-1	once	ASSAGRQGLGEQF
TRBV29-1	NA	12	TRBJ2-7	few	SVAFWGRSYEQY
TRBV7-9	NA	12	TRBJ1-1	NA	ASSPVFRDTEAF
TRBV18	NA	12	TRBJ1-2	NA	ASSPEGQGRGYT
TRBV29-1	NA	10	TRBJ2-7	NA	SAVVNSYEQY
TRBV7-2	NA	13	TRBJ1-5	NA	ASSAFTGRGQPQH
TRBV29-1	NA	13	TRBJ1-3	few	SVAGSESSGNTIY
TRBV7-2	NA	14	TRBJ2-1	NA	ASSLKGIGSYNEQF
TRBV20-1	NA	8	TRBJ1-1	NA	SAGRLEAF
TRBV13	TRBD2	16	TRBJ2-3	once	ASGKIVWGTSDTDTQY
TRBV4-3	NA	14	TRBJ2-7	few	ASSPQTGAGGYEQY
TRBV7-9	TRBD2	16	TRBJ2-5	NA	ASSSRTSGLMVGETQY
TRBV5-6	NA	11	TRBJ2-4	few	ASSFSPKNIQY
TRBV11-2	TRBD2	13	TRBJ2-7	NA	ASSPRWTRTYEQY
TRBV27	NA	13	TRBJ1-5	NA	ASSFGARGEQPQH
TRBV6-1	TRBD1	12	TRBJ1-1	few	ASSRTGQNTEAF
TRBV25-1	NA	13	TRBJ1-5	NA	ASSEYRGVHQPQH